This TCR beta chain originates from a study of T cell responses to AZD1222 COVID-19 vaccine. Using immunoSEQ multiplex PCR, the repertoire was profiled, and TCRdb retains in-frame clones only, with some absent. The repertoire has 90,000 to 120,000 clones, nearly 95% of them found once; the top ten carry approximately 4.7%. V was trimmed by 2 bases and J by 8 bases, leaving 19 bases between them. Per germline, CDR1 MNHNS and CDR2 SASEGT. The CDR3 length is 16 residues. The clonotype comes from an adult in good health. Sequencing used peripheral blood, obtained on day 0 of AZD1222 vaccination. The chain uses TRBV6-1 and TRBJ2-1, with TRBD2 as a possible D gene (6 bases). CDR3 residues: CASSEFETGRGDEQFF. In nucleotides, the CDR3 is TGTGCCAGCAGTGAATTTGAGACGGGCCGCGGGGATGAGCAGTTCTTC.